This T cell receptor beta chain was captured by sequencing in a study of identifying expanded T cells in peripheral blood. Regarding this clone: Its antigen is as yet unknown.

Clones were sequenced by immunoSEQ multiplex PCR, and TCRdb holds only the in-frame ones, with some missing. Here the sample spans about 130,000 clones, 86% being singletons. Notes on the study in general: Over two and four weeks, about 15 and 18 clones changed, versus around 1.1 between replicates. Variance in clone template counts between approximately two-week samples significantly increased with total template count across all healthy donors.

The CDR3 covers 16 residues. V lost 0 bases and J lost 2, with 11 bases in between. Germline lookup yields CDR1 MNHEY and CDR2 SMNVEV (reference sequence). Collection occurred without any documented infections or immune events in donors. The rearrangement uses TRBV27 and TRBJ2-1; D might be TRBD1 (6 bases). This sequence originates from a person aged 18-70 years in good health. Sequenced sample: blood. The CDR3 sequence: CASSLSWTAPYNEQFF. For the CDR3, the DNA is TGTGCCAGCAGTTTATCTTGGACAGCACCCTACAATGAGCAGTTCTTC.